The 23 T cell receptor beta chains given below trace back to one sample, sequenced in a study of shared clonotypes between healthy human individuals. The protocol was immunoSEQ multiplex PCR, while the TCRdb copy is restricted to in-frame clones and leaves out a portion. Here the sample spans about 990,000 clones, more than 75% being singletons. Sequenced material: memory CD4+ T cells from PBMCs. Subset indicated: CD45RA-negative fraction. The receptors come from a man aged 18 to 35 in good health. Some clones in this sample may be carry-over from other donors' samples.

The chain recombines TRBV28 with TRBJ1-1; possible D gene TRBD1, 5 bases. The CDR3 is 14 residues long. Between the trimmed V and J ends, which lost 3 bases and 3 bases, there was a span of 11 bases. The germline V gene has CDR1 MDHEN and CDR2 SYDVKM. The CDR3, as DNA: TGTGCCAGCAGTTTGGGGCGAACCTACACTGAAGCTTTCTTT. It codes for CASSLGRTYTEAFF.

The chain is built from TRBV9 and TRBJ1-2, with 10 bases aligning to TRBD1. V gave up 4 bases and J gave up 6 bases; unmatched junction bases: 12. The germline V gene has CDR1 SGDLS and CDR2 YYNGEE. The CDR3 consists of 16 residues. The DNA for the CDR3 is TGTGCCAGCAGCATAACAGAGACAGGGGGCGTCAATGGCTACACCTTC. The encoded protein is CASSITETGGVNGYTF.

To note about this clone: At the DNA level, this CDR3 is encoded by other sequences in the same sample as well. The chain couples TRBV2 to TRBJ2-3, with TRBD1 matching over 7 bases. Unmatched junction bases numbered 1, after V lost 4 bases and J lost 3 bases. There are 13 residues in the CDR3. Germline CDR1 reads SNHLY; CDR2 reads FYNNEI. CDR3 amino acids: CASSGQGTDTQYF. The CDR3 nucleotides read TGTGCCAGCAGTGGACAGGGAACAGATACGCAGTATTTT.

This clone was found once. Germline and junction disagree at one end, which may indicate a read error. Additional DNA sequences in this sample encode the identical CDR3. This chain links TRBV6-6 with TRBJ2-3; tentatively, D is TRBD2 (6 bases). Looked up from germline, CDR1 is MNHNY and CDR2 is SVGAGI (reference sequence). This CDR3 is 14 amino acids long. CDR3 amino acids: CASSRGIDADTQYF. The CDR3 nucleotides are TGCGCCAGCAGCCGGGGGATTGATGCAGATACGCAGTATTTT.

This clone has a count of ten or more. The rearrangement joins TRBV7-9 to TRBJ2-7; a weak D match, TRBD2 (5 bases). V shed 5 bases and J shed 3 bases, with 5 bases lying between them. The CDR3 consists of 11 residues. CDR1 and CDR2 (germline): SEHNR, FQNEAQ (reference sequence). The DNA of the CDR3 is TGTGCCAGCAGCCGGGACTACGAGCAGTACTTC. Translating it yields CASSRDYEQYF.

The chain joins TRBV5-1 to TRBJ2-7; tentatively, D is TRBD2 (6 bases). V was pared by 2 bases and J by 7 bases, with 34 bases between. This CDR3 comprises 20 residues. Germline loops: CDR1 SGHRS, CDR2 YFSETQ. The CDR3 nucleotides are TGCGCCAGCAGCTTAACACAAGGGAGAACCGGGGGACGGCCGTTTCGGGAGCAGTACTTC. It encodes CASSLTQGRTGGRPFREQYF.

CDR3 nucleotide sequence: TGTGCCAGCAGCTTCCTGAGGGGCACAGATACGCAGTATTTT. It yields the protein CASSFLRGTDTQYF. This chain uses TRBV7-3 with TRBJ2-3; tentative D call: TRBD2 (5 bases). The CDR3 covers 14 residues. The germline CDR1 and CDR2 sequences are SGHTA and FQGTGA. V lost 3 bases to trimming and J lost 1 base, with 8 bases between them.

This chain joins TRBV27 and TRBJ2-2; 7 nucleotides align to TRBD2. The CDR3 has 16 residues. J lost 6 bases, V lost 10 bases, and 17 bases had no gene match. From germline, CDR1 is MNHEY and CDR2 SMNVEV (reference sequence). The CDR3 coding sequence is TGTGCCACCCAACAAGCGGGACTTCTGATTTCCGGGGAGCTGTTTTTT. Amino acids: CATQQAGLLISGELFF.

This clone was recorded only once. This rearrangement joins TRBV18 to TRBJ1-1; D is perhaps TRBD1 (5 bases). CDR1 is KGHSH, CDR2 LQKENI, per germline. The V end lost 2 bases, the J end lost 1 base, and 8 bases lay between the germline ends. The CDR3 is 14 amino acids. The chain's CDR3 is CASSPGGPNTEAFF. CDR3 bases: TGTGCCAGCTCACCAGGGGGACCGAACACTGAAGCTTTCTTT.

The chain recombines TRBV19 with TRBJ2-1; 8 bases are a match to TRBD1. This CDR3 is built from 16 residues. CDR1 and CDR2 (germline): LNHDA, SQIVND (reference sequence). The ends lost 4 bases at V and 7 bases at J; junction bases unmatched: 12. The CDR3 spells CASSTTGRGRGNEQFF. The CDR3 DNA sequence: TGTGCCAGTAGTACAACCGGCAGGGGGCGAGGGAATGAGCAGTTCTTC.

The chain carries TRBV2 and TRBJ2-6; a possible D gene is TRBD1 (5 bases). In germline, CDR1 is SNHLY, CDR2 FYNNEI. CDR3 size: 14 residues. Trimming cost V 6 bases and J 0 bases, with 6 bases left between them. The CDR3 DNA sequence: TGTGCCAGCAGGGACAACTCTGGGGCCAACGTCCTGACTTTC. This sequence encodes CASRDNSGANVLTF.

The rearrangement joins TRBV9 to TRBJ2-5; 14 nucleotides align to TRBD2. V trimming: 2 bases; J trimming: 4 bases; junction bases outside the gene matches: 7. Germline values: CDR1 SGDLS, CDR2 YYNGEE. The CDR3 is 17 amino acids. CDR3 amino acids: CASSVGTSGSGRETQYF. The CDR3 DNA reads as TGTGCCAGCAGCGTTGGGACTAGCGGGAGCGGGAGAGAGACCCAGTACTTC.

Note on this clone: The junction shows a germline mismatch at one end, possibly a read error. The genes are TRBV4-1 and TRBJ2-7, with TRBD2 identical over 9 bases. The CDR3 loop spans 14 amino acids. Germline values: CDR1 MGHRA, CDR2 YSYEKL. The CDR3 DNA is TGCGCCAGCGTAGTACATAGCGGGAGCCACGAGCAGCACTTC. This sequence encodes CASVVHSGSHEQHF.

This clone was detected only a few times. V is TRBV9 and J is TRBJ2-5, with TRBD2 identical over 13 bases. V lost 4 bases and J lost 4; bases outside the gene matches: 1. The CDR3 contains 14 residues. Germline V gene lookup returns CDR1 SGDLS and CDR2 YYNGEE. CDR3 in amino acids: CASSRTSGRETQYF. The CDR3 nucleotides are TGTGCCAGCAGCAGGACTAGCGGGAGAGAGACCCAGTACTTC.

V gene TRBV11-2 combines with J gene TRBJ2-3; 8 bases map to TRBD1. CDR1 and CDR2 (germline): SGHAT, FQNNGV. The V and J ends lost 3 bases and 3 bases, in that order; junction bases with no gene match: 5. This CDR3 is built from 15 residues. The CDR3 reads CASSFAGGRTDTQYF. The CDR3 DNA is TGTGCCAGCAGCTTCGCAGGGGGCAGAACAGATACGCAGTATTTT.

For this clone: A far larger clone is one nucleotide away, so this likely arose from a read error. Other DNA sequences of this sample code for an identical CDR3. The chain combines TRBV30 with TRBJ1-3; the D is unclear. Trimming removed 3 bases at V and 5 bases at J, with 11 bases between. The CDR3 extends over 13 amino acids. The V gene's germline CDR1 is GTSNPN and CDR2 SVGIG (reference sequence). This CDR3 reads CAWSLNNRNTIYF. CDR3 bases: TGTGCCTGGAGCCTCAACAATCGAAACACCATATATTTT.

As regards this clone: One end of the junction is discordant with germline, which a read error may explain. This chain uses TRBV27 with TRBJ1-1; D is uncertain. Germline V CDR1 and CDR2: MNHEY, SMNVEV (reference sequence). This CDR3 region has 15 residues. This chain's CDR3 is CASSLAWDLKTEAFF. The CDR3 DNA is TGTGCCAGCAGTTTAGCATGGGATTTGAAAACTGAAGCTTTCTTT.

The CDR3 DNA reads as TGTGCCAGCAGCTCTTGGGACAGGGGGTTGCGGAATGAGCAGTTCTTC. Its translation: CASSSWDRGLRNEQFF. This sequence joins TRBV7-9 and TRBJ2-1; 11 bases line up with TRBD1. The ends lost 4 bases at V and 7 bases at J; junction bases unmatched: 9. CDR3 length: 16 amino acids. Germline V lookup: CDR1 SEHNR, CDR2 FQNEAQ (reference sequence).

As to this clone: One end of the junction is discordant with germline, which a read error may explain. The rearrangement links TRBV4-1 to TRBJ1-1; possibly TRBD1 for D (5 bases). The CDR3 consists of 12 residues. Germline CDR1 MGHRA, CDR2 YSYEKL. The CDR3 is CASSEIGVTVGF. For the CDR3, the DNA is TGCGCCAGCAGCGAGATAGGGGTGACGGTCGGTTTT.

The chain links TRBV2 to TRBJ1-5, with 11 bases lining up with TRBD1. V lost 0 bases to trimming and J lost 6 bases; unmatched junction nucleotides: 7. This CDR3 is built from 17 residues. Germline V gene lookup returns CDR1 SNHLY and CDR2 FYNNEI. CDR3 amino acids: CASSEAPTGQGVQPQHF. Written as DNA, the CDR3 is TGTGCCAGCAGTGAAGCGCCGACGGGACAGGGGGTTCAGCCCCAGCATTTT.

This chain joins TRBV28 and TRBJ2-3; D unclear. The CDR3 covers 12 residues. Germline V gene data show CDR1 as MDHEN and CDR2 as SYDVKM. With 8 bases removed from V and 6 bases from J, the gap between germline ends came to 12 bases. The DNA of the CDR3 is TGTGCCAGCGCTCTTACCCTGGATACGCAGTATTTT. Its translation is CASALTLDTQYF.

J is TRBJ2-1 and V is TRBV4-3; 9 bases are shared with TRBD1. V lost 0 bases to trimming and J lost 4 bases; unmatched junction nucleotides: 7. CDR1 is LGHNA and CDR2 is YSLEER in the germline V gene. There are 17 residues in the CDR3. CDR3 protein: CASSQDAGTGLYNEQFF. The CDR3 DNA follows: TGCGCCAGCAGCCAAGATGCCGGGACAGGGCTATACAATGAGCAGTTCTTC.

The chain uses TRBV28 and TRBJ1-5; D ambiguous. V was trimmed by 5 bases and J by 4 bases, leaving 12 bases between them. Germline V gene sequence: CDR1 MDHEN, CDR2 SYDVKM. The CDR3 extends over 14 amino acids. CDR3 protein: CASSAQTGNQPQHF. In DNA, the CDR3 is TGTGCCAGCAGTGCCCAGACGGGGAATCAGCCCCAGCATTTT. The full variable domain, with the rest looked up from reference TRBV28 and TRBJ1-5, is DVKVTQSSRYLVKRTGEKVFLECVQDMDHENMFWYRQDPGLGLRLIYFSYDVKMKEKGDIPEGYSVSREKKERFSLILESASTNQTSMYLCASSAQTGNQPQHFGDGTRLSIL.